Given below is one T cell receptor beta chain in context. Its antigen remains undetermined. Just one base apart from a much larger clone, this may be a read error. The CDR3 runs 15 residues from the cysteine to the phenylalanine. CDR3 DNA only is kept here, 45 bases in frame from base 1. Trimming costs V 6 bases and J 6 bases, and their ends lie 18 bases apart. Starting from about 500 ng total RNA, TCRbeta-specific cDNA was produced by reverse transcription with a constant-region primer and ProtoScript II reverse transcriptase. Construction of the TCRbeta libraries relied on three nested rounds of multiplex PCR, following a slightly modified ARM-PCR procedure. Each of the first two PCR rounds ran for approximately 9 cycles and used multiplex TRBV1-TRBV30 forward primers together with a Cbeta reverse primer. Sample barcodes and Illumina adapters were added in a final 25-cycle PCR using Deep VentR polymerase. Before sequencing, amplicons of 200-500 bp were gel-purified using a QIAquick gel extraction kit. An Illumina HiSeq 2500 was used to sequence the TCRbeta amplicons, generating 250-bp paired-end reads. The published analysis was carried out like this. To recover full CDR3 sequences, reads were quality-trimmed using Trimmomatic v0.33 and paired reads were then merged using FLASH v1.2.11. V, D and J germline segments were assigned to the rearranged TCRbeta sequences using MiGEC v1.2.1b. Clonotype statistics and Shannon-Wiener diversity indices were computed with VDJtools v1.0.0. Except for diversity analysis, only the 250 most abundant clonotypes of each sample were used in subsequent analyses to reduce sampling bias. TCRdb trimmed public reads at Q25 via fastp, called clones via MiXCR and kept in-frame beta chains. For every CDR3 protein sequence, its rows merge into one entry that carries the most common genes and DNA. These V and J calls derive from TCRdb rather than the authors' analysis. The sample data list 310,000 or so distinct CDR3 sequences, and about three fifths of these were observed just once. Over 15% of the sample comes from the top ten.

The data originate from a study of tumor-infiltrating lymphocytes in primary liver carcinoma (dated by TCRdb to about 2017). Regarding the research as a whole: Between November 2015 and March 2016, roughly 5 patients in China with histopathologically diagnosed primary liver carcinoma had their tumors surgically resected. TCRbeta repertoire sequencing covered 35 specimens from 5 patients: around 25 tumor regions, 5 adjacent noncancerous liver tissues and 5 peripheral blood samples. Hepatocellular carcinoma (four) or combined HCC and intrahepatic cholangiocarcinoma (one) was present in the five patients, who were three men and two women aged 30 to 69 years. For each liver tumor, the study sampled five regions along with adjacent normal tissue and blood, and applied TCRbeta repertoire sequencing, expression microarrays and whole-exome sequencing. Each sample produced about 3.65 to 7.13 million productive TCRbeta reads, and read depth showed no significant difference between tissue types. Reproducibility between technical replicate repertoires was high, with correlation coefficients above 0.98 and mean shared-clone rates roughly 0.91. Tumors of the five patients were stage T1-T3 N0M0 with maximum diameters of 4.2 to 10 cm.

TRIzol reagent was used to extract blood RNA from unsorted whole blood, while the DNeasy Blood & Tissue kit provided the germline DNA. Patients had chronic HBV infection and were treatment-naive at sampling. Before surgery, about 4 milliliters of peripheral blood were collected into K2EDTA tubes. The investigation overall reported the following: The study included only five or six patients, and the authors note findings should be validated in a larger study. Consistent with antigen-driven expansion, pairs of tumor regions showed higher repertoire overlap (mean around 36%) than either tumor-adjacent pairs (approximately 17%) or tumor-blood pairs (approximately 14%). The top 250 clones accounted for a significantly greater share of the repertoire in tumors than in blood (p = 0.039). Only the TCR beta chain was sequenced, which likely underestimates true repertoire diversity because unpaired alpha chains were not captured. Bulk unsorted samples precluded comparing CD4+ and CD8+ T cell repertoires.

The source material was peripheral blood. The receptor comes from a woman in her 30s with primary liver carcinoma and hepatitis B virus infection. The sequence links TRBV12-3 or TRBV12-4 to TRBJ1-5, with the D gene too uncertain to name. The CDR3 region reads CASRAGIGVRQPQHF. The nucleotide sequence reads TGTGCCAGCAGGGCGGGCATAGGAGTACGTCAGCCCCAGCATTTT.